Listed below are T cell receptor beta chains from one sample, sequenced in a study of blood T cell repertoires in COVID-19. The repertoire was sequenced with immunoSEQ multiplex PCR; TCRdb's copy has only in-frame clones and lacks some. The data show a few hundred thousand clones, around 87% seen once. Sequencing was done on a sample of PBMCs or T cells enriched from blood (not recorded which). The source is a man aged 25 to 40 in a cohort exposed to, infected with or recovered from COVID-19 (not recorded which). Both conserved end residues are part of each CDR3. Each record gives: clone size, D gene, V gene, J gene, CDR3 protein, CDR3 DNA. The D gene is left open where the match is weak. Rows give clone size only sometimes, using once, few, many, or a class for an expanded clone.

NA	TRBD2	TRBV9	TRBJ2-1	CASSVEGLAGDEQFF	TGTGCCAGCAGCGTAGAGGGACTAGCGGGAGATGAGCAGTTCTTC
NA	TRBD2	TRBV19	TRBJ2-7	CASRIAGADEQYF	TGTGCCAGTAGAATAGCGGGAGCGGACGAGCAGTACTTC
NA	NA	TRBV3-1/TRBV3-2	TRBJ2-1	CASSHYPSSPVPLYNEQFF	TGTGCCAGCAGCCATTATCCTTCCTCCCCAGTCCCCCTTTACAATGAGCAGTTCTTC
NA	TRBD2	TRBV28	TRBJ2-7	CASSSLRTSGRNYEQYF	TGTGCCAGCAGTTCCCTAAGGACTAGCGGGAGGAACTACGAGCAGTACTTC
NA	TRBD1	TRBV7-2	TRBJ1-1	CASSPQGATTEAFF	TGTGCCAGCAGCCCACAGGGGGCGACCACTGAAGCTTTCTTT
NA	TRBD1	TRBV18	TRBJ1-1	CASSPQTGGMNTEAFF	TGTGCCAGCTCACCACAGACAGGGGGTATGAACACTGAAGCTTTCTTT
NA	TRBD2	TRBV2	TRBJ2-5	CASSVSGEGDLVQETQYF	TGTGCCAGCAGTGTTAGCGGGGAGGGGGACTTGGTCCAAGAGACCCAGTACTTC
NA	TRBD1	TRBV23-1	TRBJ1-1	CASSPLGQVRKMNTEAFF	TGCGCCAGCAGTCCCCTGGGACAGGTTCGTAAAATGAACACTGAAGCTTTCTTT
NA	TRBD2	TRBV4-2	TRBJ2-1	CASTARTSGRGQDNEQFF	TGTGCCAGCACGGCTCGGACTAGCGGGAGAGGTCAGGACAATGAGCAGTTCTTC
NA	TRBD1	TRBV19	TRBJ2-1	CASTSWGQGPNNEQFF	TGTGCCAGTACTTCCTGGGGACAGGGGCCGAACAATGAGCAGTTCTTC
NA	TRBD1	TRBV9	TRBJ2-7	CASSPGTGVSYEQYF	TGTGCCAGCAGCCCCGGGACAGGGGTGTCCTACGAGCAGTACTTC
NA	NA	TRBV6-5	TRBJ2-7	CASSFRWGPSSYEQYF	TGTGCCAGCAGTTTCCGCTGGGGGCCCAGCTCCTACGAGCAGTACTTC
NA	TRBD1	TRBV10-1	TRBJ2-1	CASKPGGEYEQFF	TGCGCCAGCAAGCCAGGGGGCGAATATGAGCAGTTCTTC
few	TRBD1	TRBV11-1	TRBJ2-7	CASSHRGDSYEQYF	TGTGCCAGCAGCCACAGGGGGGACTCCTACGAGCAGTACTTC
NA	NA	TRBV5-6	TRBJ1-1	CASRLKGGSTEAFF	TGTGCCAGCAGGTTGAAGGGGGGGAGTACTGAAGCTTTCTTT
once	NA	TRBV3-1/TRBV3-2	TRBJ2-1	CASSQDLQGFDEQFF	TGTGCCAGCAGCCAAGATCTCCAGGGTTTTGATGAGCAGTTCTTC
few	NA	TRBV6-5	TRBJ2-7	CASSYSTQGRNEQYF	TGTGCCAGCAGTTACTCGACACAGGGCCGTAACGAGCAGTACTTC
once	TRBD1	TRBV9	TRBJ1-5	CASSVAEGANQPQHF	TGTGCCAGCAGCGTAGCAGAGGGGGCCAATCAGCCCCAGCATTTT
NA	NA	TRBV7-9	TRBJ2-5	CASSTRGEQETQYF	TGTGCCAGCAGCACAAGAGGCGAGCAAGAGACCCAGTACTTC
NA	NA	TRBV28	TRBJ1-4	CASSLRGGPNEKLFF	TGTGCCAGCAGTTTAAGGGGAGGGCCCAATGAAAAACTGTTTTTT
NA	TRBD2	TRBV3-1/TRBV3-2	TRBJ2-3	CASSQEGWTSGRASTDTQYF	TGTGCCAGCAGCCAAGAGGGCTGGACTAGCGGGAGGGCTAGCACAGATACGCAGTATTTT
NA	NA	TRBV6-1	TRBJ1-4	CASSEWETNEKLFF	TGTGCCAGCAGTGAATGGGAGACTAATGAAAAACTGTTTTTT
once	TRBD1	TRBV29-1	TRBJ2-7	CSATPGQGGMEYF	TGCAGCGCCACCCCGGGACAGGGCGGGATGGAGTACTTC
NA	TRBD1	TRBV18	TRBJ1-1	CASSKGQRNTEAFF	TGTGCCAGCTCAAAGGGACAGAGGAACACTGAAGCTTTCTTT
NA	TRBD1	TRBV28	TRBJ1-4	CASVVTGRNEKLFF	TGTGCCAGCGTTGTGACAGGGCGGAACGAAAAACTGTTTTTT
NA	TRBD1	TRBV5-1	TRBJ1-1	CASSMQPGQGTEAFF	TGCGCCAGCAGCATGCAACCGGGACAGGGCACTGAAGCTTTCTTT
NA	TRBD2	TRBV7-8	TRBJ2-1	CASSLRLALNSYNEQFF	TGTGCCAGCAGCCTCCGACTAGCTCTTAACTCCTACAATGAGCAGTTCTTC
NA	TRBD2	TRBV6-4	TRBJ2-3	CASSDSLAGADTQYF	TGTGCCAGCAGTGACTCGCTAGCGGGAGCAGATACGCAGTATTTT
NA	TRBD2	TRBV5-1	TRBJ2-1	CASSEGTSDYNEQFF	TGCGCCAGCAGCGAGGGGACTAGCGACTACAATGAGCAGTTCTTC
NA	TRBD1	TRBV7-6	TRBJ2-2	CASSAGGTPTPARELFF	TGTGCCAGCAGCGCAGGGGGCACTCCGACTCCCGCCCGGGAGCTGTTTTTT
NA	NA	TRBV4-1	TRBJ2-3	CASSQNGGGGSTDTQYF	TGCGCCAGCAGCCAAAATGGGGGGGGCGGGAGCACAGATACGCAGTATTTT
NA	TRBD2	TRBV10-1	TRBJ2-3	CASSGGGSSDTQYF	TGCGCCAGCAGTGGCGGCGGGAGCAGCGATACGCAGTATTTT
NA	NA	TRBV27	TRBJ1-4	CASSLNSATNEKLFF	TGTGCCAGCAGCCTGAACTCTGCAACTAATGAAAAACTGTTTTTT
few	TRBD2	TRBV11-2	TRBJ2-1	CASSLVVTSGNEQFF	TGTGCCAGCAGCTTAGTCGTGACTAGCGGAAATGAGCAGTTCTTC
NA	NA	TRBV7-9	TRBJ1-2	CASSLMTEAF	TGTGCCAGCAGCTTAATGACAGAGGCCTTC
NA	NA	TRBV24-1	TRBJ1-1	CATKQGGEAFF	TGTGCCACCAAACAGGGTGGTGAAGCTTTCTTT
NA	NA	TRBV10-3	TRBJ1-1	CAITGTLNTEAFF	TGTGCCATCACCGGGACACTGAACACTGAAGCTTTCTTT
NA	TRBD2	TRBV5-1	TRBJ2-1	CASREKREDKYNEQFF	TGCGCCAGCAGGGAGAAGCGGGAGGATAAGTACAATGAGCAGTTCTTC
NA	NA	TRBV2	TRBJ1-3	CASSAGGRFTGNTIYF	TGTGCCAGCAGTGCGGGGGGAAGGTTTACTGGAAACACCATATATTTT
NA	TRBD2	TRBV7-8	TRBJ2-5	CASSSRLAGGRETQYF	TGTGCCAGCAGCTCCAGACTAGCGGGAGGGCGAGAGACCCAGTACTTC